This T cell receptor beta chain appears in the sequencing data of a study of blood T cell repertoires in COVID-19. CDR1 MDHEN and CDR2 SYDVKM come from the germline V gene. The CDR3 contains 16 residues. V lost 6 bases and J lost 10; bases outside the gene matches: 19. Only in-frame clones appear in the TCRdb table, and some are missing; sequencing was by immunoSEQ multiplex PCR. This sample carries about 310,000 clones, around 87% of them seen once, and the ten largest clones take about 1%. This clone was observed once. This TCR was sampled from a woman in her 40s with COVID-19, enrolled during active disease. Material for sequencing was peripheral blood. V is TRBV28 and J is TRBJ1-2; TRBD1 agrees at 8 bases. The CDR3 bases are TGTGCCAGCAGCGAGGAGAAGCCGGGACAGGTCCTCTTCTACACCTTC. This translates into CASSEEKPGQVLFYTF.